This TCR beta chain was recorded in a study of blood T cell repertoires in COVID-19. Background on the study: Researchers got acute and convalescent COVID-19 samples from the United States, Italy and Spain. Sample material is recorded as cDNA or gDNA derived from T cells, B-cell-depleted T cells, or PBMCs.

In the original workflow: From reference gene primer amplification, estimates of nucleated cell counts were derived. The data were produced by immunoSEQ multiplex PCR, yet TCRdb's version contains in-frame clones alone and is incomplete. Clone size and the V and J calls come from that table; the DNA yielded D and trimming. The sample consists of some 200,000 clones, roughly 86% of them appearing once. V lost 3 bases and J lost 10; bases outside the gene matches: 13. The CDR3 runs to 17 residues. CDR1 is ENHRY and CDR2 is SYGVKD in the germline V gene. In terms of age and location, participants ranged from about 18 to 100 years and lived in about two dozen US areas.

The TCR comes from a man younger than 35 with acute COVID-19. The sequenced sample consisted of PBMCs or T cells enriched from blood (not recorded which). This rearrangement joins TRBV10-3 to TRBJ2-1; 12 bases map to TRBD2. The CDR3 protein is CAISEYGLAGSSVEQFF. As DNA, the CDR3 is TGTGCCATCAGTGAATATGGACTAGCGGGAAGTAGTGTAGAGCAGTTCTTC.